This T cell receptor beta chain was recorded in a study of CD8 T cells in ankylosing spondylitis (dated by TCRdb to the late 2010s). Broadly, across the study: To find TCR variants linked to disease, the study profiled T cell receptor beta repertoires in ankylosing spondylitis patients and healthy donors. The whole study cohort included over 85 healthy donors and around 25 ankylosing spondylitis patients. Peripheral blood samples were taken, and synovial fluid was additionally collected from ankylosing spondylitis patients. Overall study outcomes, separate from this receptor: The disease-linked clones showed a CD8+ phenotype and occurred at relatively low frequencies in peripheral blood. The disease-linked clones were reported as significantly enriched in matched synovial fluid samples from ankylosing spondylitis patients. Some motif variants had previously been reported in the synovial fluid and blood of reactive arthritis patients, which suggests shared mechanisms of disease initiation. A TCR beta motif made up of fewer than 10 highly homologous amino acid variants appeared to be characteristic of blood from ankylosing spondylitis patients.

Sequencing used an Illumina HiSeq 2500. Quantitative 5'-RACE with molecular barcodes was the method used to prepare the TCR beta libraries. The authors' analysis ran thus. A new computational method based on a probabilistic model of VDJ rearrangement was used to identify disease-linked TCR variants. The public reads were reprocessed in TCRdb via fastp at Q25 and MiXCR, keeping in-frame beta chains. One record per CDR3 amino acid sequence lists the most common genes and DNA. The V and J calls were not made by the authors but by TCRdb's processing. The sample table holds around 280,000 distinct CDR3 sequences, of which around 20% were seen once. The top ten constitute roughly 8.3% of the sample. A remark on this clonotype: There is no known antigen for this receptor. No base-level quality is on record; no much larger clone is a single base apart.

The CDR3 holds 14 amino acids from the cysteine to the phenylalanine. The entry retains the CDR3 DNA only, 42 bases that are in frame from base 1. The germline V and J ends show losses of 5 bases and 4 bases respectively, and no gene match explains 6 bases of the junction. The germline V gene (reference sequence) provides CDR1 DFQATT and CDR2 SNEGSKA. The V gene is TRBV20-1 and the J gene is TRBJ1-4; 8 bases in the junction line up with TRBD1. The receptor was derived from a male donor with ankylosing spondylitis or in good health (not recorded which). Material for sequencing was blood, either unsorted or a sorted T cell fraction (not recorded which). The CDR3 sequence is CSAGKQGVNEKLFF. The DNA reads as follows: TGCAGTGCTGGAAAACAGGGGGTTAATGAAAAACTGTTTTTT.